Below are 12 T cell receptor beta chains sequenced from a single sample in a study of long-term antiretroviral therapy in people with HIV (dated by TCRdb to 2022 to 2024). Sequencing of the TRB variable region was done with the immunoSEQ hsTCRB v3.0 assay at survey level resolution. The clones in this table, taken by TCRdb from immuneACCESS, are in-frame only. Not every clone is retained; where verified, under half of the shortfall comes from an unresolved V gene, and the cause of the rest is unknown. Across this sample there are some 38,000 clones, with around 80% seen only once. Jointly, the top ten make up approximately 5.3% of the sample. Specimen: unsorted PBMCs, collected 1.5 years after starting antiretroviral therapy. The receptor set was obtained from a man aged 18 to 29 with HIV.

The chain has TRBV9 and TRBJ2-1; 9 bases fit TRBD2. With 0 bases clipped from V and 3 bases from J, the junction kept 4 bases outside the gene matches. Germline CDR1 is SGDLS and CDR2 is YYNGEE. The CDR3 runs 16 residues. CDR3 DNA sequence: TGTGCCAGCAGCGTAGGCGGGAGGGCCCTCTACAATGAGCAGTTCTTC. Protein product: CASSVGGRALYNEQFF.

CDR3 residues: CASRTGLASYEQYF. CDR3 nucleotides: TGTGCCAGCAGGACGGGACTGGCATCCTACGAGCAGTACTTC. The chain is built from TRBV6-1 and TRBJ2-7; maybe TRBD2 (6 bases). V was shortened by 6 bases and J by 1 base, with 13 bases between the two germline ends. This CDR3 comprises 14 residues. Germline values: CDR1 MNHNS, CDR2 SASEGT.

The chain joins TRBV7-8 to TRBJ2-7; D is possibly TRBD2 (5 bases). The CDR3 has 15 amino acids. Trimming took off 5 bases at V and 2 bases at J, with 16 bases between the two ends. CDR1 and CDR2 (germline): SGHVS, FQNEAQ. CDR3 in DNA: TGTGCCAGCAGCCCTAGCCCGGCAGCCACCTACGAGCAGTACTTC. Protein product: CASSPSPAATYEQYF.

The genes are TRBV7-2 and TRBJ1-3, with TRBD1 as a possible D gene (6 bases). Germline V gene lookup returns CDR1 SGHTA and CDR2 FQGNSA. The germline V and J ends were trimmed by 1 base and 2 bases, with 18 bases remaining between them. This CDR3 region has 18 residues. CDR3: CASSLGETGVDPGNTIYF. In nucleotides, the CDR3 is TGTGCCAGCAGCTTAGGGGAGACAGGTGTGGACCCTGGAAACACCATATATTTT.

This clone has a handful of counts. Here the CDR3 DNA reads TGTGCCAGCAGGGGGGACGGGGCCCCCTACGAGCAGTACTTC. Its protein is CASRGDGAPYEQYF. V and J are TRBV6-1 and TRBJ2-7; tentatively, D is TRBD1 or TRBD2 (5 bases each). CDR3 length: 14 amino acids. Germline V gives CDR1 MNHNS, CDR2 SASEGT. The ends were cut back, 6 bases at V and 2 bases at J, with 14 bases in the middle.

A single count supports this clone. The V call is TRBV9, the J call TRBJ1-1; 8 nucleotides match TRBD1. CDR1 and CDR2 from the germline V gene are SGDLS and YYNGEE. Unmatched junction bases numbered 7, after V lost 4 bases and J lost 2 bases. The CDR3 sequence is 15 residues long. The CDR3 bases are TGTGCCAGCAGCTTGTCAGGGGGCGCAAACACTGAAGCTTTCTTT. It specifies CASSLSGGANTEAFF.

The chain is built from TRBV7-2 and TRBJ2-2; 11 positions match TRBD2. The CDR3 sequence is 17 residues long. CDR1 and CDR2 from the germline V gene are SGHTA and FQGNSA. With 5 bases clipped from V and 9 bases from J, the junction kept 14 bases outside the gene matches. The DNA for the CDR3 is TGTGCCAGCAGCCGCCTTACGACTAGCGGGAAGAAACGGGAGCTGTTTTTT. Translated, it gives CASSRLTTSGKKRELFF.

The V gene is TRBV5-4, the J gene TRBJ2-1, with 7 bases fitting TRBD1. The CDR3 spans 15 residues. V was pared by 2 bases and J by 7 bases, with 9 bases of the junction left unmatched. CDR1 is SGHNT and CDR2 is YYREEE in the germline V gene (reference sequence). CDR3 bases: TGTGCCAGCAGCTTTAGAACAGGGGTGTGGAATGAGCAGTTCTTC. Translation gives CASSFRTGVWNEQFF.

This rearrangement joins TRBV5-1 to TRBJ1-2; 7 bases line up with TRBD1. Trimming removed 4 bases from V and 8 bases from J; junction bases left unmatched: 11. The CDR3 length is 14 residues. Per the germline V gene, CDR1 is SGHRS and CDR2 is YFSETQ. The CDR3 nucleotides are TGCGCCAGCAGCATCGACAGGGAGGTCGGCGGCTACACCTTC. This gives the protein CASSIDREVGGYTF.

This CDR3 is CASSLGTGDEKLFF. In nucleotides, the CDR3 is TGCGCCAGCAGCTTAGGGACAGGGGACGAAAAACTGTTTTTT. The chain recombines TRBV5-1 with TRBJ1-4; 10 positions agree with TRBD1. Per the germline V gene, CDR1 is SGHRS and CDR2 is YFSETQ. The CDR3 contains 14 residues. The V and J ends lost 2 bases and 8 bases, in that order; junction bases with no gene match: 3.

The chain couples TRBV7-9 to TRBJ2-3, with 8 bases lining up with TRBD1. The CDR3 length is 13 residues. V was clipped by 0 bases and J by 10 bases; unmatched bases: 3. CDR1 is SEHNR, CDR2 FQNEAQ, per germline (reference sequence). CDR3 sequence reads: CASSLAAGGAQYF. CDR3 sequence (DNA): TGTGCCAGCAGCTTAGCGGCAGGGGGCGCGCAGTATTTT.

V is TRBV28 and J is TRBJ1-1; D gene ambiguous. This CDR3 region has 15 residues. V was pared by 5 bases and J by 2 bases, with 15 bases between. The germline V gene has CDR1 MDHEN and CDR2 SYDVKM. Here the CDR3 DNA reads TGTGCCAGCAGTCTAGCTCGGGCAGGCAACACTGAAGCTTTCTTT. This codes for CASSLARAGNTEAFF.